This TCR beta chain was found in a study of CD8+ T cells in alopecia areata. As for the study in general: Those patients who were treated received oral tofacitinib, which was given at 5 to 10 mg twice daily for moderate-to-severe alopecia areata.

Stated treatment: oral pan-JAK inhibitor, 5-10 mg twice daily. Sequencing used cDNA as its template, made by extracting RNA and reverse transcribing it. Produced via immunoSEQ multiplex PCR; TCRdb's table is partial and in-frame only. Among 150,000 to 250,000 clones listed, about 60% were seen once. Study-level results: Scalp clonality dropped significantly under tofacitinib, as did expanded CD8+ top-100 clones.

With respect to this clone: Its antigen is unidentified.

From germline, CDR1 is LNHDA and CDR2 SQIVND (reference sequence). V was pared by 5 bases and J by 1 base, with 6 bases between. The CDR3 has 13 amino acids. This clonotype was obtained from a human donor with alopecia areata. The chain recombines TRBV19 with TRBJ1-5; D unclear. The sample was CD4+ T cells sorted from blood, taken at week 4, from a patient treated with tofacitinib. The CDR3 here is CASSVKSNQPQHF. The CDR3 coding sequence is TGTGCCAGTAGTGTTAAGAGCAATCAGCCCCAGCATTTT. The variable domain in full, with the rest retrieved from reference TRBV19 and TRBJ1-5, is DGGITQSPKYLFRKEGQNVTLSCEQNLNHDAMYWYRQDPGQGLRLIYYSQIVNDFQKGDIAEGYSVSREKKESFPLTVTSAQKNPTAFYLCASSVKSNQPQHFGDGTRLSIL.